The present TCR beta chain was sequenced within a study of cytomegalovirus exposure and HLA in healthy donors. Study results and limitations: An analysis was carried out at a later point. It showed that HLA-associated TCR beta chains were more clonally expanded than equally common non-associated chains.

With 60 Vbeta and 13 Jbeta primers, the PCR was carried out. The method was immunoSEQ multiplex PCR; TCRdb's version includes in-frame clones alone and lacks a portion of them. The data contain fewer than 200,000 clones, under 85% of them singletons. Concerning this clone itself: Its specificity is unknown.

This CDR3 is built from 17 residues. This sequence originates from a human donor in good health. The chain has TRBV21-1 and TRBJ1-2; TRBD1 is the table's D call, not checked against the DNA. TRBV21-1 is flagged as a pseudogene. Sequenced sample: PBMCs. CDR3 sequence (DNA): TGTGCCAGCAGCAAAATTAGAAGGTCAGGGCCCTGGGATGGCTACACCTTC. This sequence encodes CASSKIRRSGPWDGYTF.